The T cell receptor beta chain under discussion was sequenced for a study of blood T cell repertoires in COVID-19. Study at large: The samples span acute and convalescent COVID-19 from the United States, Italy and Spain.

Clones were read by immunoSEQ multiplex PCR, and TCRdb kept only the in-frame ones, dropping some. The data show some 270,000 clones, roughly 89% seen once. V dropped 5 bases and J dropped 0 bases, with 18 bases sitting between them. Looked up from germline, CDR1 is MDHEN and CDR2 is SYDVKM. This CDR3 is 17 amino acids long. Recruits, aged about 18 to 100 years, lived in approximately 26 US areas. Clinical histories supplied by participants themselves formed the basis of cohort assignment. Recovered status applied to Cohort 3 donors who had two consecutive negative PCRs. It also applied to those with clearance or with symptom resolution.

This clonotype was obtained from a woman aged 60-75 years who had recovered from COVID-19. The V and J genes are TRBV28 and TRBJ2-3; D may be TRBD1 (5 bases). Sequencing was performed on PBMCs or T cells enriched from blood (not recorded which). CDR3 nucleotide sequence: TGTGCCAGCAGTCCGGATGGGGCGAGAAAAAGCACAGATACGCAGTATTTT. It yields the protein CASSPDGARKSTDTQYF.